These T cell receptor beta chains were read from a single sample in a study of long-term antiretroviral therapy in people with HIV. Produced via immunoSEQ multiplex PCR; TCRdb's table is partial and in-frame only. The sample lists under 35,000 clones, around 96% occurring once. This material consisted of unsorted PBMCs, taken 6.6 years after starting antiretroviral therapy. The source of these receptors is a man aged 25-45 years with HIV. CDR3s leave out the opening cysteine and the closing phenylalanine or tryptophan.

J | V | CDR3
TRBJ1-3 | TRBV9 | ASSGDRPGNTIY
TRBJ1-1 | TRBV7-3 | ASSLFTNTEAF
TRBJ1-6 | TRBV6-1 | ASSELGARSPLH
TRBJ1-1 | TRBV7-3 | ASSTHRGNTEAF
TRBJ1-6 | TRBV4-3 | ASSHRQGGNSPLH
TRBJ1-2 | TRBV5-4 | ASSNRDTYGYT
TRBJ2-5 | TRBV11-2 | ASSPPGETQY
TRBJ2-7 | TRBV7-9 | ASSLVAETYEQY
TRBJ2-7 | TRBV6-6 | ASIRLAGAGEQY
TRBJ2-5 | TRBV4-2 | ASSHGTLGQLEETQY
TRBJ2-2 | TRBV7-3 | ASSLGLPNTGELF
TRBJ1-3 | TRBV19 | ASSIRSGASGNTIY
TRBJ2-7 | TRBV30 | ACAGLMSSYEQY
TRBJ2-7 | TRBV29-1 | SVKPGQGPYEQY
TRBJ2-7 | TRBV7-8 | ASSGRIAEPAL
TRBJ2-7 | TRBV18 | ASSPTSGSSHEQY
TRBJ1-2 | TRBV6-6 | ASNLDRGRGPGGYT
TRBJ2-4 | TRBV7-8 | ASRMLGRERGNIQY
TRBJ2-3 | TRBV28 | ASKPTSTDTQY
TRBJ2-4 | TRBV7-9 | ASSFPGLAKNIQY
TRBJ2-7 | TRBV18 | ASHKGTGKSYEQY
TRBJ2-5 | TRBV4-2 | ASSQEPRGETQY
TRBJ2-3 | TRBV4-2 | ASSQGTSTSGLGDTQY
TRBJ1-2 | TRBV5-6 | ASSLGVGYHGYT
TRBJ2-7 | TRBV5-1 | ASSVWTGPEQY
TRBJ2-7 | TRBV6-6 | ASRGSGQGSYEQY
TRBJ2-3 | TRBV4-1 | ASSQYRGEDTQY
TRBJ2-7 | TRBV30 | AWSAGNEQY
TRBJ2-1 | TRBV4-3 | ASSPAPSGRNNEQF
TRBJ2-7 | TRBV6-5 | ASSYGVGGGEQY
TRBJ1-2 | TRBV6-5 | ASRLQNYGYGYT
TRBJ2-2 | TRBV4-2 | ASTLVLSAGGHTGELF
TRBJ2-1 | TRBV18 | ASSPRLADYNEQF
TRBJ1-2 | TRBV6-5 | ASSYSNSNYGYT
TRBJ2-5 | TRBV9 | ASSVPTSGSPETQY
TRBJ1-2 | TRBV10-3 | AISDTRGQYANYGYT
TRBJ2-7 | TRBV27 | ASGYPKGRGRVEQY
TRBJ1-5 | TRBV19 | ASSFGEFSQSQPQH
TRBJ2-7 | TRBV7-9 | ASSSPGTGRLKEQY
TRBJ1-5 | TRBV6-6 | ASSYTGDNQPQH